This record covers a single T cell receptor (beta chain). This clone's antigen is unknown. Base qualities were left out, and no much larger clone turns up one base away. This sample is part of a study of control samples from healthy donors and cancer patients (TCRdb year 2020). V is pruned by 4 bases and J by 3 bases, leaving 7 bases of the junction without a gene match. CDR1 and CDR2, looked up from the germline V gene, are SGDLS and YYNGEE. Measured from the cysteine to the phenylalanine, the CDR3 is 15 residues long. Solely the CDR3 DNA is kept, with 45 bases framed from the first base. Library preparation was by the immunoSEQ multiplex PCR assay. Held by TCRdb, this immuneACCESS table contains in-frame sequences only and omits some clones. Under half of the omission traces to an unresolved V gene where checked; the cause of the rest is unknown. Here the sample has tens of thousands of clones; more than 80% occur a single time. In total, the top ten clones hold less than 15% of the sample.

This TCR derives from a man between 50 and 59 years old in good health. The sequence is built from TRBV9 and TRBJ2-3, with 8 bases aligning to TRBD2. Sequenced material: blood. The nucleotide sequence reads as follows: TGTGCCAGCAGCCCGGGAGGGCTCTCGACAGATACGCAGTATTTT. Its coded protein is CASSPGGLSTDTQYF.